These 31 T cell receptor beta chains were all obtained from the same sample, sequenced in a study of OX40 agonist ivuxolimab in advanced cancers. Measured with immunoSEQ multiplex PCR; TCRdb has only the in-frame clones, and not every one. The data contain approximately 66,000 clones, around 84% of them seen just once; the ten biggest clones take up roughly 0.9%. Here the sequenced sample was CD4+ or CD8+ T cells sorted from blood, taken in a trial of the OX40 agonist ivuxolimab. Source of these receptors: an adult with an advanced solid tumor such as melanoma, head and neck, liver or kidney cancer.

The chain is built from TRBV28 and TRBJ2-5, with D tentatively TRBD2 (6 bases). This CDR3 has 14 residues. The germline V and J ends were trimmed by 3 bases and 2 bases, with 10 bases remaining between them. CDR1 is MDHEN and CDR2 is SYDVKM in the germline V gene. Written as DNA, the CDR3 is TGTGCCAGCAGTTTGGTGGGGGGACAAGAGACCCAGTACTTC. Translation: CASSLVGGQETQYF. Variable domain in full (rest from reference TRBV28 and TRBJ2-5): DVKVTQSSRYLVKRTGEKVFLECVQDMDHENMFWYRQDPGLGLRLIYFSYDVKMKEKGDIPEGYSVSREKKERFSLILESASTNQTSMYLCASSLVGGQETQYFGPGTRLLVL.

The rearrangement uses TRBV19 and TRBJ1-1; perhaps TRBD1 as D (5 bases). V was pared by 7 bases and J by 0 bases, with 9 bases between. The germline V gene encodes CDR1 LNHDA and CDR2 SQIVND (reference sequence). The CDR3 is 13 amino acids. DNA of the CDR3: TGTGCCAGTAAGGAGACAGTGAACACTGAAGCTTTCTTT. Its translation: CASKETVNTEAFF.

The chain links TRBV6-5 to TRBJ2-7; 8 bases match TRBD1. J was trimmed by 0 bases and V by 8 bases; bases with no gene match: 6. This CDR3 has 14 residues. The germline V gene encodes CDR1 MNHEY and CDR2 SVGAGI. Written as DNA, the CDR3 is TGTGCCAGCCTCGGACAGGGATCCTCCTACGAGCAGTACTTC. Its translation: CASLGQGSSYEQYF.

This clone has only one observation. CDR3 in DNA: TGTGCCAGCAGACGCAGGGGGCGCCGGACTGAAGCTTTCTTT. It is translated as CASRRRGRRTEAFF. This sequence joins TRBV6-4 and TRBJ1-1; 8 bases match TRBD1. With 6 bases clipped from V and 5 bases from J, the junction kept 8 bases outside the gene matches. The CDR3 totals 14 residues. The germline CDR1 and CDR2 sequences are MRHNA and SNTAGT.

The CDR3 loop reads CASSLRQGREGYGYTF. The DNA for the CDR3 is TGTGCCAGCTCGCTCCGACAGGGCCGGGAGGGCTATGGCTACACCTTC. V and J are TRBV18 and TRBJ1-2; 7 positions match TRBD1. Germline trimming cut 6 bases from V and 4 bases from J; bases unmatched to any gene: 14. Germline V gene lookup returns CDR1 KGHSH and CDR2 LQKENI. CDR3 length: 16 residues.

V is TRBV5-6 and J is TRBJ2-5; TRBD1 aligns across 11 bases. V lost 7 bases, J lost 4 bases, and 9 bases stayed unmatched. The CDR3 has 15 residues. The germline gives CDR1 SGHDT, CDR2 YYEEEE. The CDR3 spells CASVSGTGGGETQYF. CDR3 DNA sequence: TGTGCCAGCGTCTCCGGGACAGGGGGAGGAGAGACCCAGTACTTC.

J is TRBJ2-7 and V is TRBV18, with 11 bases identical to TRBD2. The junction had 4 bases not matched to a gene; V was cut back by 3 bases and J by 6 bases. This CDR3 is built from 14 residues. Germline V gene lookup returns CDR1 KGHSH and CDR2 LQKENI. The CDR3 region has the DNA TGTGCCAGCTCACCCCTAGCGGGAGGAAGCGAGCAGTACTTC. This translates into CASSPLAGGSEQYF.

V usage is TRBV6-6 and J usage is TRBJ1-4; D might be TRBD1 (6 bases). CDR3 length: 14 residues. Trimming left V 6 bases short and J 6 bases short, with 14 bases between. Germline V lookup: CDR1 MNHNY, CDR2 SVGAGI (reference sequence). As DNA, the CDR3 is TGTGCCAGCAGCCTCGGGGGGGCCGATGAAAAACTGTTTTTT. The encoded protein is CASSLGGADEKLFF.

Here the CDR3 DNA reads TGTGCCACCAGCAGAGATAGAAGGGGGGCAGCCTATAGCAATCAGCCCCAGCATTTT. Translation: CATSRDRRGAAYSNQPQHF. The V gene is TRBV15, the J gene TRBJ1-5; D is possibly TRBD1 (6 bases). This CDR3 has 19 residues. From germline, CDR1 is LNHNV and CDR2 YYDKDF (reference sequence). V dropped 0 bases and J dropped 0 bases, with 18 bases sitting between them.

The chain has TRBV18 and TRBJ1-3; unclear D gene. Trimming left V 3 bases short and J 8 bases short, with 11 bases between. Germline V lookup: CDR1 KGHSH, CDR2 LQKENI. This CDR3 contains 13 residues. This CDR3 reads CASSPRQVDTIYF. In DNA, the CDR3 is TGTGCCAGCTCACCGCGGCAGGTAGACACCATATATTTT.

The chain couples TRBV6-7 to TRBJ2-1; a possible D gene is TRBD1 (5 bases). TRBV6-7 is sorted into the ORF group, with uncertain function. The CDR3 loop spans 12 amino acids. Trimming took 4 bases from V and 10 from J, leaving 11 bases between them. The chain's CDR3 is CASSSGAAEQFF. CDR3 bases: TGTGCCAGCAGTTCTGGGGCAGCCGAGCAGTTCTTC.

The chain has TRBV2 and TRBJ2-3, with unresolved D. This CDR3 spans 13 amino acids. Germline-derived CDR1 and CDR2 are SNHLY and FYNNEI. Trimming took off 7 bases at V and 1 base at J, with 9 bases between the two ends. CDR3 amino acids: CASNPMGTDTQYF. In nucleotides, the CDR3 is TGTGCCAGCAATCCCATGGGCACAGATACGCAGTATTTT.

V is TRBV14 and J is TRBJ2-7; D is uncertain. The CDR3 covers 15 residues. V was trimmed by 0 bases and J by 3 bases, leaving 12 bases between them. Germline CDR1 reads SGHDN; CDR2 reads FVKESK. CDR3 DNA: TGTGCCAGCAGCCAAGACTCAGTCCGATACTACGAGCAGTACTTC. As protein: CASSQDSVRYYEQYF.

The CDR3 loop reads CASSEGQGLSQPQHF. The CDR3 nucleotides read TGTGCCAGCAGCGAAGGACAGGGGTTAAGTCAGCCCCAGCATTTT. This chain connects TRBV9 to TRBJ1-5, with TRBD1 matching 9 bases. Unmatched junction bases numbered 7, after V lost 3 bases and J lost 6 bases. The CDR3 sequence is 15 residues long. Germline CDR1 reads SGDLS; CDR2 reads YYNGEE.

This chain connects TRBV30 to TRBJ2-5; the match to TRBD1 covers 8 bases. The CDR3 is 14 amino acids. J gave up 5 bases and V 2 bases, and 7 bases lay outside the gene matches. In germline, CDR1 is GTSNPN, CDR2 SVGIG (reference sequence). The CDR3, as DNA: TGTGCCTGGAGTCGGGCAGGGGGCCGTGAGACCCAGTACTTC. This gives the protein CAWSRAGGRETQYF. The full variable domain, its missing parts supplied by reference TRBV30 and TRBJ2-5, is SQTIHQWPATLVQPVGSPLSLECTVEGTSNPNLYWYRQAAGRGLQLLFYSVGIGQISSEVPQNLSASRPQDRQFILSSKKLLLSDSGFYLCAWSRAGGRETQYFGPGTRLLVL.

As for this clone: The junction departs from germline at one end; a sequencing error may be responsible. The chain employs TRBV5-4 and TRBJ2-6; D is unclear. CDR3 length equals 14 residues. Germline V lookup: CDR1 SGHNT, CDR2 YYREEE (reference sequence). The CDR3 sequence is CASTPQPGANVLTF. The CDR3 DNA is TGCGCCAGCACTCCCCAGCCTGGGGCCAACGTCCTGACTTTC.

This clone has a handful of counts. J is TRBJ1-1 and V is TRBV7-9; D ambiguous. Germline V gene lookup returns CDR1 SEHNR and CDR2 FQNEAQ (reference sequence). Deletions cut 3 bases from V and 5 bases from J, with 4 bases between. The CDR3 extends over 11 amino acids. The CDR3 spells CASSFVTEAFF. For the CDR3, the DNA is TGTGCCAGCAGCTTCGTAACTGAAGCTTTCTTT.

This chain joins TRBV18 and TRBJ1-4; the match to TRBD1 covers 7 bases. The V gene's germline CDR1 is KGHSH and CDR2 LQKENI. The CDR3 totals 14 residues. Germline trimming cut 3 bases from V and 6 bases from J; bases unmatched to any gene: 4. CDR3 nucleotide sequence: TGTGCCAGCTCACCTAAAGGGGGCGATGAAAAACTGTTTTTT. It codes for CASSPKGGDEKLFF.

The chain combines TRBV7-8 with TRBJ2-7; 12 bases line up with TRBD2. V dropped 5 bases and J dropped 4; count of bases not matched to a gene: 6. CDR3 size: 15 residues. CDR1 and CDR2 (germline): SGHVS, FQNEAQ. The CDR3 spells CASSLGTSGPYEQYF. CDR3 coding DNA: TGTGCCAGCAGCCTCGGGACTAGCGGGCCTTACGAGCAGTACTTC.

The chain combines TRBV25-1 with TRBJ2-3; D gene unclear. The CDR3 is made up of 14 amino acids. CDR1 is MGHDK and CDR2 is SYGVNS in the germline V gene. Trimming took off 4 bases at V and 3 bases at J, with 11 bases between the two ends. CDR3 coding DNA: TGTGCCAGCAGTGCTGAACTTTTGACAGATACGCAGTATTTT. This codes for CASSAELLTDTQYF.

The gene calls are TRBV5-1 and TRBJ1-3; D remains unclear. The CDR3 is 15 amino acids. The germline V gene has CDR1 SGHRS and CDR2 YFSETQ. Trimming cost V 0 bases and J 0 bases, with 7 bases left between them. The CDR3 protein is CASSLAGTSGNTIYF. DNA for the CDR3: TGCGCCAGCAGCTTGGCCGGCACCTCTGGAAACACCATATATTTT. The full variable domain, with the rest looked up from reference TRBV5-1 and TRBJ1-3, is KAGVTQTPRYLIKTRGQQVTLSCSPISGHRSVSWYQQTPGQGLQFLFEYFSETQRNKGNFPGRFSGRQFSNSRSEMNVSTLELGDSALYLCASSLAGTSGNTIYFGEGSWLTVV.

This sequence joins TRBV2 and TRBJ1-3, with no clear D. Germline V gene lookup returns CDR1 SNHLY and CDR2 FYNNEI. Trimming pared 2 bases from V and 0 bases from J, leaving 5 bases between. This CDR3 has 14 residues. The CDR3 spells CASSENFSGNTIYF. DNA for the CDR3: TGTGCCAGCAGTGAAAATTTCTCTGGAAACACCATATATTTT.

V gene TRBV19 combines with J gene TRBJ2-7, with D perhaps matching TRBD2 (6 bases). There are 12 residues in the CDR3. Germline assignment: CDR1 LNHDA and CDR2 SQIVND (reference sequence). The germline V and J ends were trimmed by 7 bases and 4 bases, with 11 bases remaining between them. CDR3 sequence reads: CASTGRGYEQYF. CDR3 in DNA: TGTGCCAGTACCGGGAGAGGGTACGAGCAGTACTTC.

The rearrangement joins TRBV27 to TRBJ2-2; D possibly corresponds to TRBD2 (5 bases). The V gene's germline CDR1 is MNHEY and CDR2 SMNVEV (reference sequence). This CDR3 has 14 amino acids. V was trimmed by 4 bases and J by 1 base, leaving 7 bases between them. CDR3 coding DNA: TGTGCCAGCAGTTACCGGGAGAACACCGGGGAGCTGTTTTTT. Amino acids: CASSYRENTGELFF.

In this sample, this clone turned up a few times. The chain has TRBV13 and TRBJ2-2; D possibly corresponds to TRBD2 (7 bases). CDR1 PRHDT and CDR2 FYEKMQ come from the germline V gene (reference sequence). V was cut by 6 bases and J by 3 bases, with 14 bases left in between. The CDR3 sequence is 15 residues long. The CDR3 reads CASRRGGRDTGELFF. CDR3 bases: TGTGCCAGCAGGCGAGGGGGGAGGGACACCGGGGAGCTGTTTTTT.

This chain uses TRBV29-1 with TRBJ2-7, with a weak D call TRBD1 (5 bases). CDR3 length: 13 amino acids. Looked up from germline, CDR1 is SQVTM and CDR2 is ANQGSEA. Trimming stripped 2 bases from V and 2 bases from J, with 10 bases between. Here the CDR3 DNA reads TGCAGCGTTGAATTTCCAGGGACCTACGAGCAGTACTTC. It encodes CSVEFPGTYEQYF.

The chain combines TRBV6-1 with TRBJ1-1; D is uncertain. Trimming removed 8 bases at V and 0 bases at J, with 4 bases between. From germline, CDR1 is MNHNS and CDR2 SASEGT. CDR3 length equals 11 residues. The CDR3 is CASQVNTEAFF. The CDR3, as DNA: TGTGCCAGCCAGGTGAACACTGAAGCTTTCTTT.

In nucleotides, the CDR3 is TGCGCCAGCAGCCTACAGGGGGCCCATGAAAAACTGTTTTTT. The encoded protein is CASSLQGAHEKLFF. This chain joins TRBV5-1 and TRBJ1-4, with TRBD1 identical over 9 bases. With 4 bases clipped from V and 6 bases from J, the junction kept 4 bases outside the gene matches. CDR1 SGHRS and CDR2 YFSETQ come from the germline V gene. The length of the CDR3 is 14 residues.

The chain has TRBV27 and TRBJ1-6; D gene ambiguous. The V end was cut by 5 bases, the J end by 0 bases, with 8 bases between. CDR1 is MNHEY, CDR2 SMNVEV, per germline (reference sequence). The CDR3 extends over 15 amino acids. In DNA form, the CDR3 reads TGTGCCAGCAGTAGACTGAGCTCCTATAATTCACCCCTCCACTTT. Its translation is CASSRLSSYNSPLHF.

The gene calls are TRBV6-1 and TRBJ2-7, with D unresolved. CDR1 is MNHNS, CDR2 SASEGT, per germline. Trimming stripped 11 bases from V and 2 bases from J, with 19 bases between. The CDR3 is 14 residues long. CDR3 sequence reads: CAVTGEPRTYEQYF. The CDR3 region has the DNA TGTGCCGTCACGGGCGAGCCGCGGACCTACGAGCAGTACTTC.

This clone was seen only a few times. As DNA, the CDR3 is TGTGCCAGCAGCTTGGCCCGTAGAAACTATGGCTACACCTTC. It codes for CASSLARRNYGYTF. V usage is TRBV5-6 and J usage is TRBJ1-2; D is uncertain. Per germline, CDR1 SGHDT and CDR2 YYEEEE. Trimming cost V 0 bases and J 2 bases, with 8 bases left between them. The CDR3 contains 14 residues.